Here is one TCR beta chain with its context. What it binds is not known. There are 14 residues in the CDR3. The V gene's germline CDR1 is MNHEY and CDR2 SMNVEV (reference sequence). TCRdb derives one entry per CDR3 protein from the 5' RACE reads, leaving out DNA. This sample's clone table lists about 540,000 distinct CDR3 sequences. The sample originates from a study of T cells expressing NK-cell markers. Study-wide context: Repertoires of TCR beta were obtained from T cells sorted as CD3+CD56+NKG2C+, CD3+CD56+NKG2C- and CD3+CD56-NKG2C+. Eight donors were sequenced, of whom seven were HCMV-seropositive, while the remaining one was HCMV-seronegative.

Study-wide points: In a handful of donors, these clonotypes also led the CD3+CD56-NKG2C+ fraction. In about six donors, dominant CD3+CD56+NKG2C+ clonotypes ranked among the top 10 CD8+ clonotypes.

This receptor was taken from a man in his late teens or twenties in good health. Sequencing was done on a sample of blood T cells: a sorted CD56 or NKG2C T cell subset, CD4+ or CD8+ T cells, or bulk PBMC T cells (not recorded which). The gene calls are TRBV27 and TRBJ2-5; with no DNA, the TCRdb D assignment of TRBD2 cannot be verified. CDR3 loop: CASISPTSPETQYF.